Below are 15 T cell receptor beta chains sequenced from a single sample in a study of blood T cell repertoires in COVID-19. Produced via immunoSEQ multiplex PCR; TCRdb's table is partial and in-frame only. The table lists about 300,000 clones, roughly 88% of them singletons, with 5.5% to 7% in the top ten. Material for sequencing was peripheral blood. These receptors were obtained from a woman in her twenties or thirties who had recovered from COVID-19.

V usage is TRBV24-1 and J usage is TRBJ2-3, with a tentative D call TRBD1 (6 bases). CDR1 is KGHDR and CDR2 is SFDVKD in the germline V gene. This CDR3 contains 17 residues. The V end lost 4 bases, the J end lost 0 bases, and 16 bases lay between the germline ends. The CDR3 bases are TGTGCCACCAGTGAAAAGGCGGACAGTCTGAGCACAGATACGCAGTATTTT. Translating it yields CATSEKADSLSTDTQYF.

The rearrangement joins TRBV7-9 to TRBJ2-3; 9 bases agree with TRBD1. Looked up from germline, CDR1 is SEHNR and CDR2 is FQNEAQ (reference sequence). CDR3 length: 16 amino acids. V was clipped by 7 bases and J by 2 bases; unmatched bases: 10. CDR3: CASIPRQGGVTDTQYF. CDR3 DNA sequence: TGTGCCAGCATCCCTAGACAGGGGGGGGTCACAGATACGCAGTATTTT.

This clone was observed a single time. The rearrangement links TRBV4-1 to TRBJ2-7, with D perhaps matching TRBD1 (5 bases). CDR1 is MGHRA and CDR2 is YSYEKL in the germline V gene. Trimming took 5 bases from V and 2 from J, leaving 16 bases between them. This CDR3 is 15 amino acids long. The CDR3 is CASSWGSLLPYEQYF. DNA of the CDR3: TGCGCCAGCAGCTGGGGCAGCCTCCTACCCTACGAGCAGTACTTC.

This chain connects TRBV19 to TRBJ2-3, with D perhaps TRBD1 (5 bases). With 1 base removed from V and 3 bases from J, the gap between germline ends came to 11 bases. The V gene's germline CDR1 is LNHDA and CDR2 SQIVND (reference sequence). The CDR3 length is 15 residues. The CDR3 loop reads CASSIGVGATDTQYF. CDR3 nucleotide sequence: TGTGCCAGTAGTATAGGGGTAGGGGCGACAGATACGCAGTATTTT. Supplemented by reference TRBV19 and TRBJ2-3, the full variable domain reads DGGITQSPKYLFRKEGQNVTLSCEQNLNHDAMYWYRQDPGQGLRLIYYSQIVNDFQKGDIAEGYSVSREKKESFPLTVTSAQKNPTAFYLCASSIGVGATDTQYFGPGTRLTVL.

The genes are TRBV5-1 and TRBJ1-1; D perhaps matches TRBD1 (5 bases). Germline-derived CDR1 and CDR2 are SGHRS and YFSETQ. The V end lost 4 bases, the J end lost 4 bases, and 17 bases lay between the germline ends. CDR3 length equals 15 residues. CDR3 loop: CASSPQVGGPTEAFF. DNA of the CDR3: TGCGCCAGCAGCCCACAAGTCGGGGGTCCCACTGAAGCTTTCTTT.

The J gene is TRBJ1-6, the V gene TRBV7-2; 10 nucleotides agree with TRBD1. CDR3 length: 14 amino acids. The V gene's germline CDR1 is SGHTA and CDR2 FQGNSA. Trimming at V came to 5 bases and at J to 8 bases, leaving 3 bases not matched to a gene. The CDR3: CASSRGQGDSPLHF. CDR3 DNA sequence: TGTGCCAGCAGCAGAGGACAGGGGGATTCACCCCTCCACTTT.

The chain has TRBV11-3 and TRBJ2-1, with 11 bases aligning to TRBD2. The germline gives CDR1 SGHNT, CDR2 YENEEA. There are 15 residues in the CDR3. With V trimmed by 5 bases and J by 6 bases, 6 bases remained unmatched. CDR3 loop: CASSRRLAGFNEQFF. The CDR3 DNA reads TGTGCCAGCAGCCGCAGACTAGCGGGGTTCAATGAGCAGTTCTTC.

The genes are TRBV7-2 and TRBJ2-5, with TRBD2 matching over 9 bases. Germline trimming cut 10 bases from V and 1 base from J; bases unmatched to any gene: 7. The CDR3 runs to 14 residues. Per germline, CDR1 SGHTA and CDR2 FQGNSA. The CDR3 DNA reads as TGTGCCACCGGACCGCGGGGGGGCCAAGAGACCCAGTACTTC. It encodes CATGPRGGQETQYF.

This clone occurred a few times. The rearrangement joins TRBV19 to TRBJ2-3, with a possible D match to TRBD2 (5 bases). This CDR3 spans 15 amino acids. Trimming removed 5 bases from V and 4 bases from J, with 16 bases in between. The germline CDR1 and CDR2 sequences are LNHDA and SQIVND (reference sequence). As DNA, the CDR3 is TGTGCCAGTAGTCCCGTTTGGATGGGAGCAGATACGCAGTATTTT. This encodes CASSPVWMGADTQYF.

The CDR3: CASSGTGGSNSPLHF. CDR3 coding DNA: TGTGCCAGCAGTGGGACAGGAGGTTCTAATTCACCCCTCCACTTT. The chain carries TRBV2 and TRBJ1-6; TRBD1 agrees at 7 bases. V was pared by 4 bases and J by 6 bases, with 6 bases of the junction left unmatched. The CDR3 runs to 15 residues. Germline loops: CDR1 SNHLY, CDR2 FYNNEI.

The count of this clone is one. The chain couples TRBV18 to TRBJ1-2, with D tentatively TRBD1 (6 bases). The CDR3 has 14 amino acids. V was clipped by 5 bases and J by 3 bases, with 13 bases between them. Germline lookup yields CDR1 KGHSH and CDR2 LQKENI. The CDR3 coding sequence is TGTGCCAGCTCAACAACTAAGGGGGACTATGGCTACACCTTC. It translates to CASSTTKGDYGYTF.

This chain uses TRBV30 with TRBJ1-1; D is uncertain. Germline V gives CDR1 GTSNPN, CDR2 SVGIG (reference sequence). The CDR3 length is 11 residues. The germline V and J ends were trimmed by 0 bases and 10 bases, with 9 bases remaining between them. The CDR3 nucleotides are TGTGCCTGGAGTGTAGGACTACGAGCTTTCTTT. Translation gives CAWSVGLRAFF.

This clone has only one observation. The genes are TRBV7-9 and TRBJ2-3, with 13 bases identical to TRBD2. The germline CDR1 and CDR2 sequences are SEHNR and FQNEAQ (reference sequence). J gave up 2 bases and V 3 bases, and 2 bases lay outside the gene matches. This CDR3 has 16 amino acids. CDR3 DNA sequence: TGTGCCAGCAGCTTCGGGACTAGCGGGACCACAGATACGCAGTATTTT. Protein: CASSFGTSGTTDTQYF.

V usage is TRBV19 and J usage is TRBJ1-2, with 9 bases fitting TRBD1. CDR3 length: 15 residues. Germline V gene lookup returns CDR1 LNHDA and CDR2 SQIVND (reference sequence). The V segment lost 5 bases and the J segment 1 base; nucleotides outside the gene matches: 5. The CDR3 coding sequence is TGTGCCAGTAGTGGCCCGGGACAGGGTAACTATGGCTACACCTTC. Encoded protein: CASSGPGQGNYGYTF. The variable domain in full, completed from reference TRBV19 and TRBJ1-2, reads DGGITQSPKYLFRKEGQNVTLSCEQNLNHDAMYWYRQDPGQGLRLIYYSQIVNDFQKGDIAEGYSVSREKKESFPLTVTSAQKNPTAFYLCASSGPGQGNYGYTFGSGTRLTVV.

V gene TRBV4-3 combines with J gene TRBJ1-3; 9 positions match TRBD1. Germline V gives CDR1 LGHNA, CDR2 YSLEER. This CDR3 is built from 16 residues. Unmatched junction bases numbered 8, after V lost 3 bases and J lost 5 bases. CDR3 in amino acids: CASSHYTGGARNTIYF. The CDR3 DNA follows: TGCGCCAGCAGCCACTATACAGGGGGCGCGAGAAACACCATATATTTT.